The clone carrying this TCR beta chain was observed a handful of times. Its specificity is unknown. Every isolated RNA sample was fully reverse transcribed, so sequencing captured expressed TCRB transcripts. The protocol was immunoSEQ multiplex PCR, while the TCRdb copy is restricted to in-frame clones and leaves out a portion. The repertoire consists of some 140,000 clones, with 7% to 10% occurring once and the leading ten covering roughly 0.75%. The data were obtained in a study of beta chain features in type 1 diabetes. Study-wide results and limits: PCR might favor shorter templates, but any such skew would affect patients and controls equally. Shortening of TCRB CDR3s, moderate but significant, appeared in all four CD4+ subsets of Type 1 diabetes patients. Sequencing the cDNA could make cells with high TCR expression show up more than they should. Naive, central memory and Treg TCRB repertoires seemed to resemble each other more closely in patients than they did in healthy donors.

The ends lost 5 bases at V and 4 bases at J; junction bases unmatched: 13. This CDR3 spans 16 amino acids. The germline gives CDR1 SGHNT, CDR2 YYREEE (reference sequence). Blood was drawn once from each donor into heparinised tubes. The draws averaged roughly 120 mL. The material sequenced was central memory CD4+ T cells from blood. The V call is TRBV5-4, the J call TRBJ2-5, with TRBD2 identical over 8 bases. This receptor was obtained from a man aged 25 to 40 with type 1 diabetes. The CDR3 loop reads CASRATSGAGGETQYF. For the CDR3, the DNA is TGTGCCAGCAGAGCAACCTCCGGTGCGGGGGGAGAGACCCAGTACTTC.